These T cell receptor beta chains were read from a single sample in a study of T cell responses to AZD1222 COVID-19 vaccine. Here immunoSEQ multiplex PCR was the method, and the copy in TCRdb shows in-frame clones only, minus some. Of around 140,000 clones listed, 93% are singletons. Here the sequenced sample was peripheral blood, taken on day 0 of AZD1222 vaccination. These receptor sequences come from an adult in good health. Each CDR3 is given with its conserved first and last residue. The D gene is left open where the match is weak.

>NA|TRBJ1-4|TRBV28
CASSPGGPTNEKLFF
TGTGCCAGCAGTCCGGGGGGACCAACTAATGAAAAACTGTTTTTT
>NA|TRBJ2-6|TRBV9
CASSVATGTSGANVLTF
TGTGCCAGCAGCGTAGCCACCGGGACCTCTGGGGCCAACGTCCTGACTTTC
>NA|TRBJ1-6|TRBV5-6
CASRSRSGINNSPLHF
TGTGCCAGCAGGTCGCGTTCTGGTATCAATAATTCACCCCTCCACTTT
>NA|TRBJ1-6|TRBV7-2
CASSKAGGSSYNSPLHF
TGTGCCAGCAGCAAAGCGGGGGGAAGCTCCTATAATTCACCCCTCCACTTT
>TRBD2|TRBJ2-2|TRBV7-9
CASSRPPLAAGELFF
TGTGCCAGCAGCCGACCTCCACTAGCGGCCGGGGAGCTGTTTTTT
>NA|TRBJ2-1|TRBV24-1
CATSDGALYNEQFF
TGTGCCACCAGTGATGGAGCGCTCTACAATGAGCAGTTCTTC
>NA|TRBJ2-7|TRBV27
CASNRGYEQYF
TGTGCCAGCAACCGAGGATACGAGCAGTACTTC
>TRBD2|TRBJ2-7|TRBV4-2
CASSEGTSGNYEQYF
TGTGCCAGCAGCGAAGGGACTAGCGGGAACTACGAGCAGTACTTC
>TRBD1|TRBJ2-2|TRBV6-5
CASSYTGVTGELFF
TGTGCCAGCAGTTACACAGGGGTCACCGGGGAGCTGTTTTTT
>NA|TRBJ2-7|TRBV28
CASSSPGQFYEQYF
TGTGCCAGCAGTTCCCCGGGACAATTCTACGAGCAGTACTTC
>NA|TRBJ2-2|TRBV19
CASSTALLTGELFF
TGTGCCAGTAGTACCGCTCTCCTTACCGGGGAGCTGTTTTTT